The 28 T cell receptor beta chains below were found in one sample sequenced in a study of cytomegalovirus exposure and HLA in healthy donors. It was with 60 Vbeta and 13 Jbeta primers that the PCR ran. TCRdb's table, derived via immunoSEQ multiplex PCR, lists solely in-frame clones and lacks some. The sample shows around 150,000 clones, 77% of them seen only once. Sequencing used PBMCs. The receptors come from a woman in her forties or fifties in good health and CMV-seronegative.

This clone was detected only a few times. V is TRBV6-1 and J is TRBJ2-3; D uncertain. The germline V gene has CDR1 MNHNS and CDR2 SASEGT. The CDR3 runs 15 residues. V was pared by 0 bases and J by 6 bases, with 13 bases between. The CDR3 loop is CASSEAPFSSDTQYF. The CDR3 DNA is TGTGCCAGCAGTGAAGCCCCGTTTAGTTCGGATACGCAGTATTTT.

The chain links TRBV27 to TRBJ2-7; TRBD1 matches 7 bases. From germline, CDR1 is MNHEY and CDR2 SMNVEV (reference sequence). The CDR3 runs 12 residues. V was clipped by 11 bases and J by 5 bases; unmatched bases: 9. CDR3 sequence reads: CAGTTGRDEQYF. The CDR3 DNA is TGTGCCGGCACGACAGGGAGAGACGAGCAGTACTTC.

Ten or more counts support this clone. The V and J genes are TRBV5-4 and TRBJ2-1, with D tentatively TRBD2 (6 bases). Germline values: CDR1 SGHNT, CDR2 YYREEE (reference sequence). V was cut by 1 base and J by 8 bases, with 10 bases left in between. The CDR3 covers 13 residues. The chain's CDR3 is CASSLTSFDEQFF. The CDR3 bases are TGTGCCAGCAGCTTGACTAGCTTCGATGAGCAGTTCTTC.

The gene calls are TRBV28 and TRBJ1-5, with D perhaps matching TRBD1 (5 bases). Between the trimmed V and J ends, which lost 6 bases and 7 bases, there was a span of 10 bases. This CDR3 contains 12 residues. Germline V CDR1 and CDR2: MDHEN, SYDVKM. The CDR3: CASRGGSQPQHF. CDR3 bases: TGTGCCAGCAGGGGGGGGAGCCAGCCCCAGCATTTT.

V and J are TRBV30 and TRBJ2-5; perhaps TRBD1 as D (7 bases). The length of the CDR3 is 16 residues. CDR1 and CDR2 (germline): GTSNPN, SVGIG (reference sequence). Trimming removed 0 bases from V and 4 bases from J, with 18 bases in between. Here the CDR3 reads CAWSVPAGGIRETQYF. CDR3 sequence (DNA): TGTGCCTGGAGTGTACCGGCAGGGGGGATTCGAGAGACCCAGTACTTC.

The chain links TRBV4-1 to TRBJ2-3; a possible D gene is TRBD1 (5 bases). V lost 3 bases and J 1 base, leaving 11 bases between the germline ends. Germline-derived CDR1 and CDR2 are MGHRA and YSYEKL. CDR3 length: 15 residues. CDR3 in DNA: TGCGCCAGCAGCCACAGGGATTGGGGCACAGATACGCAGTATTTT. The encoded protein is CASSHRDWGTDTQYF.

The chain employs TRBV2 and TRBJ1-5; TRBD1 matches 7 bases. The CDR3 runs 14 residues. V lost 10 bases and J lost 6; bases outside the gene matches: 12. CDR1 is SNHLY and CDR2 is FYNNEI in the germline V gene. Here the CDR3 reads CAITFRGNPQPQHF. The CDR3 DNA sequence: TGTGCCATCACTTTCAGGGGGAATCCTCAGCCCCAGCATTTT.

The V call is TRBV19, the J call TRBJ1-2, with a possible D match to TRBD1 (5 bases). Trimming took off 4 bases at V and 4 bases at J, with 10 bases between the two ends. Germline lookup yields CDR1 LNHDA and CDR2 SQIVND (reference sequence). This CDR3 is built from 13 residues. The CDR3 DNA follows: TGTGCCAGTAGTACAGACAGACTCTATGGCTACACCTTC. This codes for CASSTDRLYGYTF.

The gene calls are TRBV5-6 and TRBJ1-2; D ambiguous. Germline V lookup: CDR1 SGHDT, CDR2 YYEEEE. CDR3 length equals 13 residues. V was pared by 3 bases and J by 4 bases, with 10 bases between. The CDR3 region is CASSSGSPYGYTF. As DNA, the CDR3 is TGTGCCAGCAGCTCCGGGTCCCCCTATGGCTACACCTTC. Combining the CDR3 with reference TRBV5-6 and TRBJ1-2 gives the whole variable domain DAGVTQSPTHLIKTRGQQVTLRCSPKSGHDTVSWYQQALGQGPQFIFQYYEEEERQRGNFPDRFSGHQFPNYSSELNVNALLLGDSALYLCASSSGSPYGYTFGSGTRLTVV.

This clone came up once. V usage is TRBV18 and J usage is TRBJ1-1, with D unresolved. The CDR3 loop spans 14 amino acids. V gave up 0 bases and J gave up 3 bases, with 8 bases separating them. Per germline, CDR1 KGHSH and CDR2 LQKENI. In DNA, the CDR3 is TGTGCCAGCTCACCACCGTGGAGGCACACTGAAGCTTTCTTT. Encoded protein: CASSPPWRHTEAFF.

This chain uses TRBV7-8 with TRBJ1-1; 7 bases line up with TRBD1. Losses at the gene ends were 5 bases for V and 1 base for J; bases not matched to a gene: 7. The V gene's germline CDR1 is SGHVS and CDR2 FQNEAQ. There are 15 residues in the CDR3. CDR3 residues: CASSPSGQTNTEAFF. The CDR3 region has the DNA TGTGCCAGCAGCCCCTCGGGACAGACGAACACTGAAGCTTTCTTT.

V usage is TRBV28 and J usage is TRBJ2-7; TRBD1 aligns across 10 bases. CDR3 length equals 13 residues. Looked up from germline, CDR1 is MDHEN and CDR2 is SYDVKM. Unmatched junction bases numbered 8, after V lost 10 bases and J lost 5 bases. CDR3 sequence (DNA): TGTGCCACCGGGACAGGGGTAAGGGACGAGCAGTACTTC. It specifies CATGTGVRDEQYF.

The gene calls are TRBV5-4 and TRBJ1-2; 8 bases line up with TRBD1. Germline values: CDR1 SGHNT, CDR2 YYREEE (reference sequence). The junction had 9 bases not matched to a gene; V was cut back by 0 bases and J by 8 bases. The CDR3 is 15 residues long. DNA of the CDR3: TGTGCCAGCAGCTTGGATCCAGGGGGCAAGCGAGGCTACACCTTC. Residues: CASSLDPGGKRGYTF.

The rearrangement links TRBV23-1 to TRBJ1-5, with D hard to call. TRBV23-1 is an ORF; its function is uncertain. The CDR3 consists of 11 residues. V gave up 9 bases and J gave up 4 bases, with 7 bases separating them. The CDR3 loop reads CARSENQPQHF. CDR3 DNA sequence: TGCGCCAGGAGCGAAAATCAGCCCCAGCATTTT.

The V call is TRBV2, the J call TRBJ1-1; no clear D. Trimming removed 5 bases from V and 4 bases from J, with 14 bases in between. The CDR3 has 14 residues. CDR1 and CDR2 from the germline V gene are SNHLY and FYNNEI. CDR3 region: CASSIPGGSTEAFF. In nucleotides, the CDR3 is TGTGCCAGCAGTATCCCAGGAGGGTCCACTGAAGCTTTCTTT.

This clone was recorded a few times. CDR3 nucleotides: TGTGCCAGCAGTGAAGCACTAGCGGGGGCAGATACGCAGTATTTT. Translated: CASSEALAGADTQYF. The V and J genes are TRBV6-1 and TRBJ2-3, with 11 positions matching TRBD2. V lost 0 bases to trimming and J lost 4 bases; unmatched junction nucleotides: 0. Per germline, CDR1 MNHNS and CDR2 SASEGT. The CDR3 length is 15 residues.

This clone was seen a few times. The genes are TRBV6-5 and TRBJ2-5; D not resolved. Germline CDR1 reads MNHEY; CDR2 reads SVGAGI. V shed 5 bases and J shed 3 bases, with 10 bases lying between them. This CDR3 is 13 amino acids long. The CDR3 DNA reads TGTGCCAGCAGTGTTTCCGACAAAGAGACCCAGTACTTC. Translated: CASSVSDKETQYF.

Here the CDR3 DNA reads TGTGCCAGCAGTCACGCGGGGGTTAAGACCCAGTACTTC. As protein: CASSHAGVKTQYF. The J gene is TRBJ2-5, the V gene TRBV6-5; 7 positions agree with TRBD2. J lost 6 bases, V lost 5 bases, and 6 bases had no gene match. Germline assignment: CDR1 MNHEY and CDR2 SVGAGI. The CDR3 has 13 residues.

The chain is built from TRBV28 and TRBJ2-2; perhaps TRBD2 as D (7 bases). CDR1 is MDHEN, CDR2 SYDVKM, per germline. V lost 5 bases to trimming and J lost 1 base, with 14 bases between them. This CDR3 is 16 amino acids long. The CDR3 region is CASSPRGGQNTGELFF. The DNA of the CDR3 is TGTGCCAGCAGTCCTCGCGGGGGACAGAACACCGGGGAGCTGTTTTTT.

In nucleotides, the CDR3 is TGTGCCAGCAGCTTTGGGGGGGGCTTGGGGCAAGAGACCCAGTACTTC. This translates into CASSFGGGLGQETQYF. The chain recombines TRBV12-1 with TRBJ2-5; TRBD2, the table's D call, was not compared with the DNA. TRBV12-1 is described as a pseudogene. There are 16 residues in the CDR3.

This clone was detected only once. J is TRBJ1-3 and V is TRBV30; D gene uncertain. Trimming shortened V by 1 base and J by 4 bases, and 26 bases separated the two germline ends. The length of the CDR3 is 19 residues. Germline CDR1 reads GTSNPN; CDR2 reads SVGIG (reference sequence). The CDR3, as DNA: TGTGCCTGGAGTGATATAACCGGGAGTAGTTCCTTTCCCGGAAACACCATATATTTT. The encoded protein is CAWSDITGSSSFPGNTIYF. The entire variable domain, with the rest obtained from reference TRBV30 and TRBJ1-3, is as follows: SQTIHQWPATLVQPVGSPLSLECTVEGTSNPNLYWYRQAAGRGLQLLFYSVGIGQISSEVPQNLSASRPQDRQFILSSKKLLLSDSGFYLCAWSDITGSSSFPGNTIYFGEGSWLTVV.

The V gene is TRBV30, the J gene TRBJ1-4; 9 bases agree with TRBD1. Germline V gene sequence: CDR1 GTSNPN, CDR2 SVGIG (reference sequence). Trimming removed 3 bases from V and 11 bases from J; junction bases left unmatched: 7. The CDR3 has 13 amino acids. As DNA, the CDR3 is TGTGCCTGGAGGCGGGACAGGGACTGGAAACTGTTTTTT. This gives the protein CAWRRDRDWKLFF.

This clone was observed a few times. The chain employs TRBV5-6 and TRBJ1-4; D uncertain. Trimming removed 0 bases at V and 3 bases at J, with 6 bases between. Germline-derived CDR1 and CDR2 are SGHDT and YYEEEE. The CDR3 is 14 residues long. CDR3 in DNA: TGTGCCAGCAGCTTGGATCTCCCTAATGAAAAACTGTTTTTT. Translation gives CASSLDLPNEKLFF. The whole variable domain, remainder taken from reference TRBV5-6 and TRBJ1-4, is DAGVTQSPTHLIKTRGQQVTLRCSPKSGHDTVSWYQQALGQGPQFIFQYYEEEERQRGNFPDRFSGHQFPNYSSELNVNALLLGDSALYLCASSLDLPNEKLFFGSGTQLSVL.

V gene TRBV5-4 combines with J gene TRBJ2-5, with a tentative D call TRBD1 (5 bases). This CDR3 has 15 residues. Germline V gene lookup returns CDR1 SGHNT and CDR2 YYREEE (reference sequence). V was clipped by 0 bases and J by 1 base, with 10 bases between them. The CDR3 spells CASSLAQGPQETQYF. The CDR3 bases are TGTGCCAGCAGCTTGGCGCAGGGCCCCCAAGAGACCCAGTACTTC.

This chain joins TRBV19 and TRBJ1-2, with 8 bases that match TRBD1. The CDR3 sequence is 13 residues long. Germline loops: CDR1 LNHDA, CDR2 SQIVND (reference sequence). V lost 7 bases and J lost 6; bases outside the gene matches: 7. DNA of the CDR3: TGTGCCAGTACAATGGACAGGGATAATGGCTACACCTTC. As protein: CASTMDRDNGYTF.

This chain connects TRBV6-5 to TRBJ2-3; weak D call: TRBD2 (6 bases). Trimming removed 5 bases from V and 6 bases from J, with 18 bases in between. Germline V gene lookup returns CDR1 MNHEY and CDR2 SVGAGI. The length of the CDR3 is 15 residues. Here the CDR3 reads CASSPGTDSGDTQYF. CDR3 coding DNA: TGTGCCAGCAGTCCCGGGACTGACTCGGGGGATACGCAGTATTTT.

The chain combines TRBV28 with TRBJ1-1; D is uncertain. Per the germline V gene, CDR1 is MDHEN and CDR2 is SYDVKM. The length of the CDR3 is 15 residues. V lost 1 base, J lost 0 bases, and 9 bases lay in between. The CDR3 DNA sequence: TGTGCCAGCAGTTTATCTCCACCTATGAACACTGAAGCTTTCTTT. Its protein is CASSLSPPMNTEAFF.

This clone was seen a handful of times. This chain links TRBV11-2 with TRBJ2-5, with 9 bases aligning to TRBD2. CDR3 length: 14 residues. J was trimmed by 5 bases and V by 9 bases; bases with no gene match: 10. The germline gives CDR1 SGHAT, CDR2 FQNNGV. The CDR3 DNA reads as TGTGCCAGTTCCGCTGGCGGGGGGGCGGAGACCCAGTACTTC. Translated, it gives CASSAGGGAETQYF.